These T cell receptor beta chains were read from a single sample in a study of CD8 T cells in ankylosing spondylitis. TCRdb re-analysed the 5' RACE reads in MiXCR, keeping a single row per CDR3 protein. The sample includes hundreds of thousands of distinct CDR3 sequences, roughly 26% of them seen just once. Sequencing was done on a sample of blood, either unsorted or a sorted T cell fraction (not recorded which). These receptors all stem from a male donor with ankylosing spondylitis. The CDR3 runs from the conserved cysteine through the conserved F or W. A D gene is named only where the DNA matches it firmly. Size values are once, few and many counts, or a class for expanded clones, and some rows have none.

DNA,CDR3,J,V,size,D
TGTGCCAGCAGTTTCGACAGGGCGGAAGGGGGGGGGACCCAGTACTTC,CASSFDRAEGGGTQYF,TRBJ2-5,TRBV12-3/TRBV12-4,NA,NA
TGCGCCAGCAGTGGAGGGACTAGCGGGGGGATCCTCTACAATGAGCAGTTCTTC,CASSGGTSGGILYNEQFF,TRBJ2-1,TRBV10-2,NA,TRBD2
TGCAGTGCCAGCCAAGGCTCCGGAGCCAAAAACATTCAGTACTTC,CSASQGSGAKNIQYF,TRBJ2-4,TRBV20-1,NA,NA
TGTGCCAGCAGCTCCTCTGGGGTATGGAACAATGAGCAGTTCTTC,CASSSSGVWNNEQFF,TRBJ2-1,TRBV7-9,NA,NA
TGTGCCAGCAGCCGATCGGACAGGGGGCTCACAGATACGCAGTGTTTT,CASSRSDRGLTDTQCF,TRBJ2-3,TRBV5-6,NA,TRBD1
TGTGCCAGCTCACCAGCAGGGGCGTCGACTGAAGCTTTCTTT,CASSPAGASTEAFF,TRBJ1-1,TRBV18,NA,NA
TGTGCCACCAGCGCCGCGTATAGCAATCAGCCCCAGCATTTT,CATSAAYSNQPQHF,TRBJ1-5,TRBV15,few,NA
TGCAGTGCTAGAGAACTGGGGACTGCGAACACCGGGGAGCTGTTTTTT,CSARELGTANTGELFF,TRBJ2-2,TRBV20-1,few,NA
TGCAGTGCTAGAGATATCTGGGACAGGGTTGGCTATGGCTACACCTTC,CSARDIWDRVGYGYTF,TRBJ1-2,TRBV20-1,NA,TRBD1
TGTGCCAGCAGTCCCGACCAGATAGAGACCCAGTACTTC,CASSPDQIETQYF,TRBJ2-5,TRBV2,few,NA
TGTGCCAGCAGCTTGGGCCTGACTAGCGGGCAAGAGACCCAGTACTTC,CASSLGLTSGQETQYF,TRBJ2-5,TRBV5-5,NA,TRBD2
TGTGCCAGCAGTTACGACAGGGGGAAGAGGACTGAAGCTTTCTTT,CASSYDRGKRTEAFF,TRBJ1-1,TRBV6-2/TRBV6-3,NA,TRBD1
TGCAGTGCCACTTCAAGCGGGAGGGCCTGGAATGAGCAGTTCTTC,CSATSSGRAWNEQFF,TRBJ2-1,TRBV20-1,NA,TRBD2
TGCAGCGTTCTCGCCAGGGGACACCAAGAGACCCAGTACTTC,CSVLARGHQETQYF,TRBJ2-5,TRBV29-1,NA,NA
TGCGCCAGCAGCCAACCGGGTTTGGGAGGGGGCTTTGAGGATGGCTACACCTTC,CASSQPGLGGGFEDGYTF,TRBJ1-2,TRBV4-1,few,TRBD1
TGCAGTGCGAGAACGGGACTAGCGGGCAATGAGCAGTTCTTC,CSARTGLAGNEQFF,TRBJ2-1,TRBV20-1,NA,TRBD2
TGTGCCAGCAGCTCTGGACGGCGTGCAACTAATGAAAAACTGTTTTTT,CASSSGRRATNEKLFF,TRBJ1-4,TRBV5-6,NA,NA